The present entry profiles one TCR beta chain with its context. There is no known antigen for this receptor. Per-base quality was not reported, and no clone a single base away is much larger than it. The data belong to a study of T cell changes during pregnancy in multiple sclerosis (dated by TCRdb to about 2019). As for the study more broadly: The study looked at changes in the T cell repertoire across pregnancy in women with multiple sclerosis.

The receptor library was made with the immunoSEQ multiplex PCR assay. The immuneACCESS repertoire file appears here via TCRdb, limited to in-frame rearrangements. These files lack a portion of the clones; in checked studies, under half of the deficit traces to unresolved V genes, and the cause of the others is not known. Across this sample there are about 30,000 clones, with around nine tenths seen only once. More than 3% of the sample is in the top ten clones. V and J are trimmed by 5 bases and 4 bases, and the gene matches miss 7 bases of the junction. Measured from the cysteine to the phenylalanine, the CDR3 is 17 residues long. Only CDR3 DNA is held: 51 bases, read in frame from base 1. Looking up the germline V gene yields CDR1 SGHTA and CDR2 FQGNSA.

Sample: CD4+ T cells from peripheral blood mononuclear cells, taken in the first trimester of pregnancy. This chain joins TRBV7-2 to TRBJ2-5; 16 central nucleotides agree with TRBD2. This clonotype was obtained from a female donor in good health, enrolled as a control in a pregnancy study. Here is the DNA: TGTGCCAGCAGCACCGGGACTAGCGGGGGGGCCATAGAGACCCAGTACTTC. It encodes CASSTGTSGGAIETQYF.